This T cell receptor beta chain appears in the sequencing data of a study of pediatric ulcerative colitis. This CDR3 spans 22 amino acids. The germline CDR1 and CDR2 sequences are SGHTA and FQGTGA. V lost 2 bases, J lost 4 bases, and 33 bases lay in between. This table comes from immunoSEQ multiplex PCR, and its TCRdb copy is limited to in-frame clones, with some not included. In the table there are under 70,000 clones, 80% to 90% of which are singletons. The sequenced material came from blood. This TCR came from a boy between 10 and 17 years old who was a control in a study of pediatric ulcerative colitis. The J gene is TRBJ1-5, the V gene TRBV7-3; D is possibly TRBD1 (5 bases). The CDR3 spells CASSLVIPAPHRSRGENQPQHF. As DNA, the CDR3 is TGTGCCAGCAGCTTAGTTATCCCGGCCCCCCACAGAAGTCGGGGCGAAAATCAGCCCCAGCATTTT.